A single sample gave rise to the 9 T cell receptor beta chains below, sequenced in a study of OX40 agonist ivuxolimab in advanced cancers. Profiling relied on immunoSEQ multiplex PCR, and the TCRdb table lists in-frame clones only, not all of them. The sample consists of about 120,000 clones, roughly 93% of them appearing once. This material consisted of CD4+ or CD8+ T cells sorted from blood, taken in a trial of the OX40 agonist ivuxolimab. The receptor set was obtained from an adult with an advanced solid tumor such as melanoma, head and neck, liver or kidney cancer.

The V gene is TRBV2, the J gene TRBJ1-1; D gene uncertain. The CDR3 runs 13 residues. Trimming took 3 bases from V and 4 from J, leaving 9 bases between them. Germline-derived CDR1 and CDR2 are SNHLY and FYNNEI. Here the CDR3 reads CASSEGIGTEAFF. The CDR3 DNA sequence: TGTGCCAGCAGTGAGGGCATCGGCACTGAAGCTTTCTTT.

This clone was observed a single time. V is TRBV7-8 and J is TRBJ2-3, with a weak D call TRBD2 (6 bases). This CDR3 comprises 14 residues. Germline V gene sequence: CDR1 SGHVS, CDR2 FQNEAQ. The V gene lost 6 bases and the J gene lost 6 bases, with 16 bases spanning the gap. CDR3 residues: CASSSGLASDTQYF. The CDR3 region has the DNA TGTGCCAGCAGTTCGGGACTTGCCAGCGATACGCAGTATTTT.

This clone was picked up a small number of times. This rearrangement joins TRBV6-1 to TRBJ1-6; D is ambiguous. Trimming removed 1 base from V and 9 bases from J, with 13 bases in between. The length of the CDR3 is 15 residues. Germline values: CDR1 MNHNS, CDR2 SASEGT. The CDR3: CASSEGPSHGSPLHF. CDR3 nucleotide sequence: TGTGCCAGCAGTGAAGGACCGTCCCACGGTTCACCCCTCCACTTT.

For the CDR3, the DNA is TGTGCCAGCAACACGGGACAGGGGTTGGGCTACGAGCAGTACTTC. As protein: CASNTGQGLGYEQYF. The chain carries TRBV6-1 and TRBJ2-7, with 10 bases that match TRBD1. The J segment lost 3 bases and the V segment lost 7 bases, leaving 9 bases of the junction unmatched. There are 15 residues in the CDR3. Germline-derived CDR1 and CDR2 are MNHNS and SASEGT.

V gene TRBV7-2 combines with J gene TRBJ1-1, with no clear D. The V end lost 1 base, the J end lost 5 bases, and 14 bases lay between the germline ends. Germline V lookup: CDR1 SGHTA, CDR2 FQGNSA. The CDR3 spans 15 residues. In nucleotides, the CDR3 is TGTGCCAGCAGCTTAGAGCGGGCCCAATCGACTGAAGCTTTCTTT. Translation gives CASSLERAQSTEAFF.

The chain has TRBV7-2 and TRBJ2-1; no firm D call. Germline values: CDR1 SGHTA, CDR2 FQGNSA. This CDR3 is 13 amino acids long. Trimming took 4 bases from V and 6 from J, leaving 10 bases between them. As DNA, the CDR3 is TGTGCCAGCAGCTCGACCCATCGCAATGAGCAGTTCTTC. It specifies CASSSTHRNEQFF. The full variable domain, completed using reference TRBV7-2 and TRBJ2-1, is GAGVSQSPSNKVTEKGKDVELRCDPISGHTALYWYRQSLGQGLEFLIYFQGNSAPDKSGLPSDRFSAERTGGSVSTLTIQRTQQEDSAVYLCASSSTHRNEQFFGPGTRLTVL.

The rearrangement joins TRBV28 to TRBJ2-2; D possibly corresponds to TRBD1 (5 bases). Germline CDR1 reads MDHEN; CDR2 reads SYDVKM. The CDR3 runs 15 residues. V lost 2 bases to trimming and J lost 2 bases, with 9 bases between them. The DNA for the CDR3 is TGTGCCAGCAGTTTACTCAGGGAAAACACCGGGGAGCTGTTTTTT. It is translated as CASSLLRENTGELFF.

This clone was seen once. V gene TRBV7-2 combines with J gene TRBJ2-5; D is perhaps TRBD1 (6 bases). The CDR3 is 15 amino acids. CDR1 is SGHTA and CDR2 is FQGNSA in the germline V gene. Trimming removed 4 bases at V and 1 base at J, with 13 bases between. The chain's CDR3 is CASSSQGQFQETQYF. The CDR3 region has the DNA TGTGCCAGCAGCTCACAGGGACAATTCCAAGAGACCCAGTACTTC.

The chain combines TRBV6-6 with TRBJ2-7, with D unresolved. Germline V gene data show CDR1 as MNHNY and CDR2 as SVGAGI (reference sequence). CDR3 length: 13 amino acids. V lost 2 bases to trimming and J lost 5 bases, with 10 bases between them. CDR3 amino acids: CASSYRSRDEQYF. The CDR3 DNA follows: TGTGCCAGCAGTTACCGCTCCCGGGACGAGCAGTACTTC.